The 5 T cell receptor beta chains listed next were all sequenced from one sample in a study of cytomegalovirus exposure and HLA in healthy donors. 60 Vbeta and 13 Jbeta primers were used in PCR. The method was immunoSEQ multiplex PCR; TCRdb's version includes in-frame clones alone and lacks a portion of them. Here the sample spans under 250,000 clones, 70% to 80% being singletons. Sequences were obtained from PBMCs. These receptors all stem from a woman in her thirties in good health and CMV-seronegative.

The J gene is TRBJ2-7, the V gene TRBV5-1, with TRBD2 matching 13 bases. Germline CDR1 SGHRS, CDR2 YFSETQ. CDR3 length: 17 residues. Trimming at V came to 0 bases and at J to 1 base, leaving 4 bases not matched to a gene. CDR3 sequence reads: CASSLARTSGSSYEQYF. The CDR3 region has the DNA TGCGCCAGCAGCTTGGCCCGGACTAGCGGGAGTTCCTACGAGCAGTACTTC.

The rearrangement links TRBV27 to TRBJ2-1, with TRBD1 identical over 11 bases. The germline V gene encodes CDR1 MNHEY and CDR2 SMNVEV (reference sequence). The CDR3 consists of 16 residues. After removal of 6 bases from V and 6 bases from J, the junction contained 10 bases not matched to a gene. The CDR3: CASSHVMGQGGNEQFF. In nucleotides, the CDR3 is TGTGCCAGCAGCCACGTGATGGGACAGGGGGGCAATGAGCAGTTCTTC.

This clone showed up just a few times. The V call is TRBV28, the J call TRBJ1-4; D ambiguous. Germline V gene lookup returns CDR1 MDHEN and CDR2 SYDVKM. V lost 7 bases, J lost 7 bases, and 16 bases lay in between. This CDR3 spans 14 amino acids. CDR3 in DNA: TGTGCCAGCACCCTGTGGGCTAATGGTGAAAAACTGTTTTTT. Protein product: CASTLWANGEKLFF.

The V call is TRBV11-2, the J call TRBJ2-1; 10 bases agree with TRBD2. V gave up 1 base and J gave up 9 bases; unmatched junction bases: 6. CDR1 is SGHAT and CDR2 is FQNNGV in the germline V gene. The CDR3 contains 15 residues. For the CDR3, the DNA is TGTGCCAGCAGCTTAGGGCTAGCGGGGGAGGTTGAGCAGTTCTTC. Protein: CASSLGLAGEVEQFF.

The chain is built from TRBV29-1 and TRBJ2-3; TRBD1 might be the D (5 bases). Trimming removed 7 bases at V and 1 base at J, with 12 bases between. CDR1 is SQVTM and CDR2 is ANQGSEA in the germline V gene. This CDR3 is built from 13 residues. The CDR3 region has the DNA TGCAGCGCAGACAGTGGGGGCACAGATACGCAGTATTTT. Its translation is CSADSGGTDTQYF.